This entry lists 19 T cell receptor beta chains sequenced from one sample in a study of sequential checkpoint blockade in melanoma. Treatment reported: randomized to nivolumab then ipilimumab (arm A) or the reverse (arm B). The table came from immunoSEQ multiplex PCR; TCRdb's copy has only in-frame clones and leaves some out. The data contain some 10,000 clones, roughly 73% of them seen just once; the ten biggest clones take up about an eighth. This specimen consisted of CD8+ T cells sorted from blood (inferred from file names), obtained from a patient given nivolumab and ipilimumab in sequence. These receptors came from a human donor with melanoma.

The chain recombines TRBV30 with TRBJ2-3, with 11 bases aligning to TRBD2. The germline CDR1 and CDR2 sequences are GTSNPN and SVGIG (reference sequence). V gave up 8 bases and J gave up 2 bases; unmatched junction bases: 6. There are 14 residues in the CDR3. This CDR3 is CAHRLAGTTDTQYF. CDR3 bases: TGTGCCCACAGACTAGCGGGGACCACAGATACGCAGTATTTT. Using reference TRBV30 and TRBJ2-3 for the parts outside the CDR3, the full variable domain is SQTIHQWPATLVQPVGSPLSLECTVEGTSNPNLYWYRQAAGRGLQLLFYSVGIGQISSEVPQNLSASRPQDRQFILSSKKLLLSDSGFYLCAHRLAGTTDTQYFGPGTRLTVL.

The sample holds one count of this clone. V gene TRBV13 combines with J gene TRBJ2-7, with D possibly being TRBD1 (5 bases). The CDR3 consists of 13 residues. Germline lookup yields CDR1 PRHDT and CDR2 FYEKMQ (reference sequence). Trimming removed 5 bases from V and 0 bases from J, with 8 bases in between. DNA for the CDR3: TGTGCCAGCAGCCGGACACTCTCCTACGAGCAGTACTTC. Translating gives CASSRTLSYEQYF.

The chain couples TRBV25-1 to TRBJ2-7, with TRBD2 as a possible D gene (5 bases). Germline CDR1 is MGHDK and CDR2 is SYGVNS. The CDR3 covers 13 residues. The V end lost 10 bases, the J end lost 3 bases, and 16 bases lay between the germline ends. The CDR3 coding sequence is TGTGCCACCCGAGGGATTTCTGTCTACGAGCAGTACTTC. This sequence encodes CATRGISVYEQYF.

This rearrangement joins TRBV27 to TRBJ2-7, with D possibly matching TRBD1 (6 bases). The CDR3 has 15 amino acids. The V end lost 2 bases, the J end lost 2 bases, and 13 bases lay between the germline ends. Germline V gene data show CDR1 as MNHEY and CDR2 as SMNVEV (reference sequence). Here the CDR3 DNA reads TGTGCCAGCAGTTTAAAGGACAGCATAACCTACGAGCAGTACTTC. This translates into CASSLKDSITYEQYF.

The chain combines TRBV5-4 with TRBJ1-1, with 10 bases aligning to TRBD1. V was clipped by 4 bases and J by 5 bases; unmatched bases: 11. Germline V gene sequence: CDR1 SGHNT, CDR2 YYREEE (reference sequence). CDR3 length: 16 amino acids. The CDR3 DNA sequence: TGTGCCAGCAGCATATCCGGGACAGGGGTAAAAACTGAAGCTTTCTTT. Its translation: CASSISGTGVKTEAFF. The full variable domain, with the rest looked up from reference TRBV5-4 and TRBJ1-1, is ETGVTQSPTHLIKTRGQQVTLRCSSQSGHNTVSWYQQALGQGPQFIFQYYREEENGRGNFPPRFSGLQFPNYSSELNVNALELDDSALYLCASSISGTGVKTEAFFGQGTRLTVV.

The V gene is TRBV27, the J gene TRBJ2-7, with 9 bases that match TRBD1. V trimming: 5 bases; J trimming: 3 bases; junction bases outside the gene matches: 11. Germline V lookup: CDR1 MNHEY, CDR2 SMNVEV (reference sequence). There are 16 residues in the CDR3. CDR3 region: CASSQITGTGHYEQYF. CDR3 DNA sequence: TGTGCCAGCAGTCAAATCACCGGGACAGGGCACTACGAGCAGTACTTC.

By frequency in the sample, this clone is medium-sized. The chain is built from TRBV7-9 and TRBJ2-1; D call uncertain. Trimming stripped 4 bases from V and 10 bases from J, with 11 bases between. Germline values: CDR1 SEHNR, CDR2 FQNEAQ (reference sequence). The CDR3 consists of 12 residues. The chain's CDR3 is CASSSTSREQFF. The CDR3, as DNA: TGTGCCAGCAGCTCGACGTCTAGGGAGCAGTTCTTC.

V is TRBV28 and J is TRBJ1-5; 10 nucleotides match TRBD1. Per the germline V gene, CDR1 is MDHEN and CDR2 is SYDVKM. The CDR3 has 17 amino acids. Trimming at V came to 6 bases and at J to 0 bases, leaving 8 bases not matched to a gene. For the CDR3, the DNA is TGTGCCAGCAGGCCCGGGACAGGGGTCGTTAGCAATCAGCCCCAGCATTTT. It yields the protein CASRPGTGVVSNQPQHF.

The chain couples TRBV13 to TRBJ2-3, with 10 nucleotides matching TRBD2. Trimming removed 5 bases from V and 0 bases from J; junction bases left unmatched: 5. Looked up from germline, CDR1 is PRHDT and CDR2 is FYEKMQ (reference sequence). The CDR3 consists of 16 residues. CDR3 nucleotides: TGTGCCAGCAGCCCTCGGACTAGCGGTAGCACAGATACGCAGTATTTT. It yields the protein CASSPRTSGSTDTQYF.

This chain links TRBV5-4 with TRBJ2-5; unclear D gene. V was clipped by 4 bases and J by 5 bases, with 6 bases between them. There are 11 residues in the CDR3. Germline CDR1 reads SGHNT; CDR2 reads YYREEE (reference sequence). CDR3 DNA sequence: TGTGCCAGCAGCAAGAGCGAGACCCAGTACTTC. It codes for CASSKSETQYF.

V usage is TRBV6-5 and J usage is TRBJ2-3; perhaps TRBD2 as D (5 bases). The CDR3 is 15 amino acids. Germline V lookup: CDR1 MNHEY, CDR2 SVGAGI. The V end lost 2 bases, the J end lost 7 bases, and 16 bases lay between the germline ends. CDR3 loop: CASSYDPEEVNTQYF. The CDR3 DNA sequence: TGTGCCAGCAGTTACGATCCAGAGGAGGTGAATACGCAGTATTTT.

The CDR3 is CASSSSGDPNQPQHF. The CDR3 bases are TGTGCCAGCAGCTCCTCAGGGGACCCCAATCAGCCCCAGCATTTT. This chain links TRBV7-9 with TRBJ1-5, with D possibly TRBD1 on 6 matching bases. Germline V gene data show CDR1 as SEHNR and CDR2 as FQNEAQ (reference sequence). The CDR3 covers 15 residues. V was pared by 4 bases and J by 3 bases, with 13 bases between.

The J gene is TRBJ1-2, the V gene TRBV5-6; the D gene is possibly TRBD1 (6 bases). Germline CDR1 and CDR2: SGHDT and YYEEEE. The V end was cut by 3 bases, the J end by 6 bases, with 18 bases between. The CDR3 length is 15 residues. The CDR3 DNA follows: TGTGCCAGCAGCTCCGTCGGACAGAAGGGGGATGGCTACACCTTC. This codes for CASSSVGQKGDGYTF. The whole variable domain, remainder taken from reference TRBV5-6 and TRBJ1-2, is DAGVTQSPTHLIKTRGQQVTLRCSPKSGHDTVSWYQQALGQGPQFIFQYYEEEERQRGNFPDRFSGHQFPNYSSELNVNALLLGDSALYLCASSSVGQKGDGYTFGSGTRLTVV.

This clone appeared once. The chain uses TRBV5-6 and TRBJ1-1; maybe TRBD1 (6 bases). Germline CDR1 and CDR2: SGHDT and YYEEEE. The CDR3 totals 13 residues. V was trimmed by 0 bases and J by 11 bases, leaving 14 bases between them. CDR3 residues: CASSLARGTGAFF. The CDR3 nucleotides read TGTGCCAGCAGCTTGGCCAGGGGCACGGGGGCTTTCTTT. The full variable domain, in which reference TRBV5-6 and TRBJ1-1 provide the parts outside the CDR3, is DAGVTQSPTHLIKTRGQQVTLRCSPKSGHDTVSWYQQALGQGPQFIFQYYEEEERQRGNFPDRFSGHQFPNYSSELNVNALLLGDSALYLCASSLARGTGAFFGQGTRLTVV.

The CDR3 loop reads CASSVLGLAEAFF. Written as DNA, the CDR3 is TGTGCCAGCAGCGTACTAGGGTTGGCTGAAGCTTTCTTT. The rearrangement uses TRBV2 and TRBJ1-1; no clear D. The germline V and J ends were trimmed by 6 bases and 6 bases, with 14 bases remaining between them. Germline CDR1 reads SNHLY; CDR2 reads FYNNEI. The CDR3 has 13 amino acids.

The rearrangement uses TRBV27 and TRBJ1-5, with a possible D match to TRBD1 (5 bases). CDR1 MNHEY and CDR2 SMNVEV come from the germline V gene (reference sequence). The CDR3 runs to 13 residues. Deletions cut 5 bases from V and 5 bases from J, with 10 bases between. CDR3 loop: CASSQQEYQPQHF. The CDR3 nucleotides read TGTGCCAGCAGTCAACAGGAGTATCAGCCCCAGCATTTT.

The chain couples TRBV27 to TRBJ2-1; the match to TRBD2 covers 7 bases. Unmatched junction bases numbered 13, after V lost 6 bases and J lost 5 bases. This CDR3 is built from 16 residues. Germline V gene lookup returns CDR1 MNHEY and CDR2 SMNVEV (reference sequence). The CDR3 nucleotides read TGTGCCAGCAGCTCCCTTGGGGAGGGCCTGGACAATGAGCAGTTCTTC. It is translated as CASSSLGEGLDNEQFF.

The chain links TRBV13 to TRBJ2-3, with 10 bases fitting TRBD2. The germline gives CDR1 PRHDT, CDR2 FYEKMQ (reference sequence). V dropped 5 bases and J dropped 1; count of bases not matched to a gene: 6. The length of the CDR3 is 16 residues. The CDR3 region is CASSITGTSGTDTQYF. CDR3 coding DNA: TGTGCCAGCAGCATTACCGGGACTAGCGGCACAGATACGCAGTATTTT.

In its sample, this clone was seen a few times. The J gene is TRBJ2-7, the V gene TRBV30; D perhaps matches TRBD2 (5 bases). V was cut by 6 bases and J by 5 bases, with 17 bases left in between. The germline V gene has CDR1 GTSNPN and CDR2 SVGIG (reference sequence). The CDR3 length is 13 residues. This CDR3 reads CACTGNRWDEQYF. The DNA for the CDR3 is TGTGCCTGTACCGGGAATAGATGGGACGAGCAGTACTTC.